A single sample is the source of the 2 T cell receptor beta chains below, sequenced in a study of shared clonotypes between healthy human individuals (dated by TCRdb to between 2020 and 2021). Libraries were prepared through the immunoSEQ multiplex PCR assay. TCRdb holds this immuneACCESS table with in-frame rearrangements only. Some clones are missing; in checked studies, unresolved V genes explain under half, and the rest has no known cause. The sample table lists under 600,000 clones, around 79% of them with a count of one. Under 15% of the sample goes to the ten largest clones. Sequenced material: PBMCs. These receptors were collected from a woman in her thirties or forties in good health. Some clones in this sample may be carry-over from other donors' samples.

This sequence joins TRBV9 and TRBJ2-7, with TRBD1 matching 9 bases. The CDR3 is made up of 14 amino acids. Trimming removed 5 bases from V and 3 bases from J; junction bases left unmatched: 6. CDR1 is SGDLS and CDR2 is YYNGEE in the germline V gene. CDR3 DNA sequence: TGTGCCAGCAGATCCGGGACAGGGAACTACGAGCAGTACTTC. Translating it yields CASRSGTGNYEQYF.

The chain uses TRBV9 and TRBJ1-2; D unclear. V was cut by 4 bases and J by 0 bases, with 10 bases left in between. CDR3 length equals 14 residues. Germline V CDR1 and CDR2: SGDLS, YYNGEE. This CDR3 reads CASSSTGANYGYTF. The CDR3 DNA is TGTGCCAGCAGCTCAACTGGGGCTAACTATGGCTACACCTTC.